These 5 T cell receptor beta chains were all obtained from the same sample, sequenced in a study of shared clonotypes between healthy human individuals. Data came from immunoSEQ multiplex PCR; TCRdb stores just in-frame clones and leaves some out. The sample has under 1,900,000 clones, 98% to 99% seen once. Sequenced input: naive CD4+ T cells sorted from blood. Specified subset: CD45RA+ positively selected. These receptors all stem from a man in his thirties or forties in good health.

This chain connects TRBV14 to TRBJ2-7, with 7 bases fitting TRBD2. Germline V CDR1 and CDR2: SGHDN, FVKESK. This CDR3 has 14 residues. V lost 2 bases and J lost 2; bases outside the gene matches: 3. The CDR3 DNA sequence: TGTGCCAGCAGCCAATGGGAGGGAGCCTACGAGCAGTACTTC. This encodes CASSQWEGAYEQYF. Full variable domain (missing parts from reference TRBV14 and TRBJ2-7): EAGVTQFPSHSVIEKGQTVTLRCDPISGHDNLYWYRRVMGKEIKFLLHFVKESKQDESGMPNNRFLAERTGGTYSTLKVQPAELEDSGVYFCASSQWEGAYEQYFGPGTRLTVT.

The rearrangement joins TRBV29-1 to TRBJ1-5; no firm D call. Trimming removed 7 bases at V and 6 bases at J, with 13 bases between. The germline V gene encodes CDR1 SQVTM and CDR2 ANQGSEA. The CDR3 runs to 12 residues. CDR3 region: CSGPLFSQPQHF. The CDR3 DNA is TGCAGCGGCCCGCTCTTTTCTCAGCCCCAGCATTTT.

The rearrangement joins TRBV5-1 to TRBJ1-1; D gene uncertain. Germline V lookup: CDR1 SGHRS, CDR2 YFSETQ. The CDR3 sequence is 16 residues long. Trimming left V 3 bases short and J 0 bases short, with 15 bases between. The CDR3, as DNA: TGCGCCAGCAGCTGGGATCATGTGGGGATGAACACTGAAGCTTTCTTT. As protein: CASSWDHVGMNTEAFF.

The V call is TRBV18, the J call TRBJ2-4, with D unresolved. The V end lost 5 bases, the J end lost 7 bases, and 6 bases lay between the germline ends. CDR3 size: 11 residues. The germline CDR1 and CDR2 sequences are KGHSH and LQKENI. Written as DNA, the CDR3 is TGTGCCAGCTCAGGGGATAACATTCAGTACTTC. Its protein product is CASSGDNIQYF. The entire variable domain, with the rest obtained from reference TRBV18 and TRBJ2-4, is as follows: NAGVMQNPRHLVRRRGQEARLRCSPMKGHSHVYWYRQLPEEGLKFMVYLQKENIIDESGMPKERFSAEFPKEGPSILRIQQVVRGDSAAYFCASSGDNIQYFGAGTRLSVL.

This chain uses TRBV4-1 with TRBJ1-4; D gene ambiguous. The CDR3 has 14 residues. Germline CDR1 is MGHRA and CDR2 is YSYEKL. V gave up 0 bases and J gave up 10 bases, with 12 bases separating them. This CDR3 reads CASSQDLQIGKLFF. The CDR3 DNA is TGCGCCAGCAGCCAAGATCTACAAATCGGAAAACTGTTTTTT.